The entry below gives a single TCR beta chain sequence along with its context. Its antigen is as yet unknown. Both 60 Vbeta primers and 13 Jbeta primers went into the PCR. Assay: immunoSEQ multiplex PCR; the TCRdb copy retains only in-frame clones and omits some. Among about 170,000 clones listed, 62% were seen once. Trimming at V came to 7 bases and at J to 5 bases, leaving 10 bases not matched to a gene. Germline lookup yields CDR1 SGHRS and CDR2 YFSETQ. The CDR3 runs to 15 residues. The data belong to a study of cytomegalovirus exposure and HLA in healthy donors. Overall study findings and caveats: It was reported that the classifier diagnosed cytomegalovirus status with high specificity and sensitivity in both the original and validation cohorts. TCR beta V- and J-gene trimming, according to a later analysis, was linked to a missense DCLRE1C variant.

The source of this sequence is a middle-aged man in good health and CMV-seronegative. What was sequenced was PBMCs. This sequence joins TRBV5-1 and TRBJ2-1; 9 bases match TRBD2. The CDR3 coding sequence is TGCGCCAGCTCCACGGGCGGGGGGGCTAACAATGAGCAGTTCTTC. As protein: CASSTGGGANNEQFF.